The sequence of this T cell receptor (beta chain) was determined in a study of T-cell memory formation after mild COVID-19 (dated by TCRdb to about 2021). With respect to the entire study: Most TCR sequence clusters were specific to one of the two donors. In a couple of donors, T-cell clones that expanded and contracted after mild COVID-19 were followed by sequencing TCRalpha and TCRbeta repertoires longitudinally. The cohort comprised two young, previously healthy adult volunteers, one female and one male.

General findings and caveats noted by the study authors: Clones contracting from day 15 to 85 had balanced CD4/CD8 phenotypes, while a second wave expanding from day 15 to 37 was biased towards CD4+. Whether the second-wave clones peaking on day 37 were SARS-CoV-2 specific was not confirmed. Some responding clones were detected in pre-infection memory, suggesting pre-existing cross-reactive memory T cells joined the SARS-CoV-2 response. The study included only a couple of mild cases, and larger cohorts that include severe cases with pre-infection samples were judged to be necessary. Contracting CD4+ clones turned up mainly in the CM and EM memory subsets, whereas EMRA was where CD8+ clones were enriched.

There are 12 amino acids in the CDR3, from cysteine to phenylalanine inclusive. Just the 36-base CDR3 DNA is kept, in frame starting at base 1. Trimming takes 1 base from V and 5 bases from J, and the germline ends sit 5 bases apart. In the germline V gene (reference sequence), CDR1 corresponds to SEHNR and CDR2 to FQNEAQ. Ficoll-Paque density gradient centrifugation was used to isolate PBMCs. These reads were obtained on an Illumina NovaSeq 6000. cDNA libraries for TCRalpha and TCRbeta were prepared by 5'RACE using constant-segment primers, with sample barcodes and unique molecular identifiers added. Trizol reagent was used to extract RNA from every sample. The libraries were amplified in two PCR steps, and the second step added a second sample barcode and Illumina TruSeq adapters. Sequencing of libraries was performed on an Illumina NovaSeq with 2 x 150 bp paired-end reads. The original pipeline was this. Reads were demultiplexed and collapsed into UMI-guided consensus sequences with migec v1.2.7. Using mixcr v2.1.11, UMI consensuses were aligned to TRA and TRB V and J templates and then assembled into clonotypes. A clonotype was counted as expanded or contracted only if both edgeR and NoisET called the change significant, with noise models trained on biological replicates. For edgeR calls, the cutoffs were a false discovery rate-adjusted p below 0.01 and a log2 fold-change threshold of 1. As an exploratory analysis of dynamics, PCA with hierarchical clustering was applied to max-normalized trajectories of the 1000 most abundant clonotypes. Separately sequenced CD4+ and CD8+ repertoires were used to assign the CD4 or CD8 phenotype of responding clones. The raw public data were reprocessed by TCRdb itself: fastp quality trimming at Q25, MiXCR clonotype calling, in-frame beta chains only. Identical CDR3 proteins give one entry, which carries the most common genes and DNA. None of the V and J calls come from the authors' own analysis; TCRdb made them. For this sample there are approximately 88,000 distinct CDR3 sequences; 20% to 25% appear just once. The top ten hold around 40% of the sample.

Remarks on this clonotype: There is no known antigen for this receptor. Per-base qualities were not stored, and no clone one base away is much larger.

The chain couples TRBV7-9 to TRBJ1-2, with TRBD1 as a weak D call on 5 bases. Sample: PBMCs or a T cell subset sorted from them (not recorded which). The clonotype originates from a man aged 18 to 29 who had mild COVID-19 (a few samples of this study predate the infection). The sample titles of this study are shuffled in the database, so cell type and time point are left out; the donor was told from shared clones. The sequence in DNA is TGTGCCAGCAGCTTAGAGGGGTATGGCTACACCTTC. Its translation is CASSLEGYGYTF.